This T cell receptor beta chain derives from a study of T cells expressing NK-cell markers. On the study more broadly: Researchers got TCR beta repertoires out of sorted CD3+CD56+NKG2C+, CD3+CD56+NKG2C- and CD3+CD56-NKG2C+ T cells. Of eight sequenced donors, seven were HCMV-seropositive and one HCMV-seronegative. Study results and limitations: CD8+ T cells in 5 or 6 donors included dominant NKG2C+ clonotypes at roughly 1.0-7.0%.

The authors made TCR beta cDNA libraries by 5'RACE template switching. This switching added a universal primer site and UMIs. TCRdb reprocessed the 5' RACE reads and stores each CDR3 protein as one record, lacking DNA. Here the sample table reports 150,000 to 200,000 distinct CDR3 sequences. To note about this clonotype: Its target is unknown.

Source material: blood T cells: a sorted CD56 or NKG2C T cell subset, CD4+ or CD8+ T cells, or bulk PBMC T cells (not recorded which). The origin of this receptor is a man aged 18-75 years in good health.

CDR3 loop: CSVLYGTGEGTDTQYF. The chain links TRBV29-1 to TRBJ2-3; TCRdb's D gene call, TRBD1, goes unchecked for lack of DNA. CDR1 SQVTM and CDR2 ANQGSEA come from the germline V gene. This CDR3 has 16 amino acids.